This T cell receptor beta chain was found in a study of T cells in Graves' hyperthyroidism and ophthalmopathy. The table lists this clonotype with many counts. Its cognate antigen is unknown. TCR beta CDR3 regions were amplified from RNA. A first-round RT-PCR of the TCR CDR3 used the HTBI primer set. TCRdb ran MiXCR on the multiplex PCR reads and lists one entry per CDR3 protein. The sample shows 750,000 to 950,000 distinct CDR3 sequences, 38% of them seen only once. Losses at the gene ends were 6 bases for V and 1 base for J; bases not matched to a gene: 6. This CDR3 comprises 13 residues. Germline CDR1 reads DFQATT; CDR2 reads SNEGSKA (reference sequence). Findings and caveats of the study: Most thyroid-expanded clonotypes above 0.001 were also found in blood. The model's output predicted ophthalmopathy at a median of about 6.5 months prior to onset.

Sequenced sample: blood. This TCR was sampled from a man between 18 and 29 years old with Graves' hyperthyroidism. J is TRBJ2-7 and V is TRBV20-1; 7 nucleotides agree with TRBD1. In nucleotides, the CDR3 is TGCAGTGCCCAAACAGGGGAGTCCTACGAGCAGTACTTC. It codes for CSAQTGESYEQYF.